These 2 T cell receptor beta chains originate from one sample sequenced in a study of blood T cell repertoires in COVID-19. Clones were sequenced by immunoSEQ multiplex PCR, and TCRdb holds only the in-frame ones, with some missing. The table lists roughly 240,000 clones, roughly 86% of them singletons. The sequencing input was PBMCs or T cells enriched from blood (not recorded which). The receptors derive from a woman aged 30 to 39 with acute COVID-19.

This clone appeared once. In nucleotides, the CDR3 is TGTGCCAGCAGCCCCCTCCGCGAGAGGGCGAACACTGAAGCTTTCTTT. It specifies CASSPLRERANTEAFF. The V call is TRBV7-9, the J call TRBJ1-1, with D hard to call. CDR1 is SEHNR, CDR2 FQNEAQ, per germline (reference sequence). Trimming took off 5 bases at V and 1 base at J, with 17 bases between the two ends. The CDR3 extends over 16 amino acids.

V and J are TRBV5-1 and TRBJ1-4; a weak D match, TRBD1 (6 bases). Germline V gives CDR1 SGHRS, CDR2 YFSETQ. The V end lost 1 base, the J end lost 6 bases, and 13 bases lay between the germline ends. This CDR3 spans 15 amino acids. The CDR3, as DNA: TGCGCCAGCAGCTTGTCGGCAGGGGAAGATGAAAAACTGTTTTTT. Residues: CASSLSAGEDEKLFF.